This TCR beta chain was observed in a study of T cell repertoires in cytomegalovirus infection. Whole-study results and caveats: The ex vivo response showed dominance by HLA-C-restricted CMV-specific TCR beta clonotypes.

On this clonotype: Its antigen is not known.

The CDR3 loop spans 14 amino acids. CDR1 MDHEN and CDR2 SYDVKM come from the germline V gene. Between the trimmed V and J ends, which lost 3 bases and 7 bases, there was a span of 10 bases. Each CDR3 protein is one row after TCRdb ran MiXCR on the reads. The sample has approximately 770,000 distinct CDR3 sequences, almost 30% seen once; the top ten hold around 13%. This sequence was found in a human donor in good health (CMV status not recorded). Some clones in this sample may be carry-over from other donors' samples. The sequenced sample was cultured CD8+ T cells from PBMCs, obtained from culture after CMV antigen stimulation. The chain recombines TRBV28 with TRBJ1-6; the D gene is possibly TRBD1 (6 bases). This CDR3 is CASSFPGVNSPLHF. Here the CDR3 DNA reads TGTGCCAGCAGTTTTCCAGGGGTCAATTCACCCCTCCACTTT. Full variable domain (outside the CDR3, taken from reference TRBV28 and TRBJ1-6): DVKVTQSSRYLVKRTGEKVFLECVQDMDHENMFWYRQDPGLGLRLIYFSYDVKMKEKGDIPEGYSVSREKKERFSLILESASTNQTSMYLCASSFPGVNSPLHFGNGTRLTVT.